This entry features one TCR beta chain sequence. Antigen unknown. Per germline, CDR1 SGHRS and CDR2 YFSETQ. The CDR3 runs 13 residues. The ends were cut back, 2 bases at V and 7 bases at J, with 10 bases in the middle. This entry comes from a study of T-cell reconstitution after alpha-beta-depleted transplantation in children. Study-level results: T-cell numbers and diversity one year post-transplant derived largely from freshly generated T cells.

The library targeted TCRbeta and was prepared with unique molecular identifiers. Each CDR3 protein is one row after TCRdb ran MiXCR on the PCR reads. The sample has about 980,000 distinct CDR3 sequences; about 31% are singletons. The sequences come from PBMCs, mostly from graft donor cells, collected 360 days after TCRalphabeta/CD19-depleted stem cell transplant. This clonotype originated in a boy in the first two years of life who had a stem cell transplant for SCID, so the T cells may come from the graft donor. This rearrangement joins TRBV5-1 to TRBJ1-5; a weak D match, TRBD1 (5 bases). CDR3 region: CASSFAGPQPQHF. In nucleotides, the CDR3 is TGCGCCAGCAGCTTTGCGGGGCCCCAGCCCCAGCATTTT.